The T cell receptor beta chain under discussion was sequenced for a study of preoperative IRX-2 immunotherapy in early breast cancer (dated by TCRdb to about 2019). Library preparation was by the immunoSEQ multiplex PCR assay. TCRdb carries this immuneACCESS record with in-frame sequences only. Its versions omit some clonotypes, under half of them owing to an unresolved V gene in the studies checked, with the rest unexplained. Across this sample there are tens of thousands of clones, with 65% to 90% seen only once. Clones ranked in the top ten supply about 1.5% of the sample. Reading the label with the study, this specimen's treatment or condition is: preoperative locoregional IRX-2 cytokine immunotherapy. The samples were obtained from a phase Ib study that tested preoperative, locoregional IRX-2 cytokine immunotherapy designed to prime immune responses. Patients with early-stage breast cancer who were given IRX-2 before surgery served as donors.

For this clone: Its antigen has not been determined. Base qualities are not at hand, and no much larger clone is one base apart.

Including cysteine and phenylalanine, the CDR3 has 17 amino acids. Kept here is only the CDR3 DNA, which spans 51 bases and is read in frame from base 1. The chain uses TRBV1 and TRBJ2-2; the listed D gene, TRBD1, was not tested against the DNA. TRBV1 is listed as a pseudogene. The TCR sequence derives from a human donor with breast cancer. The sequencing used lymph node tissue, collected after IRX-2 immunotherapy. This receptor has the CDR3 CASSQSPEWADTGELFF. The nucleotides are TGCGCCAGCAGCCAATCCCCTGAATGGGCCGACACCGGGGAGCTGTTTTTT.